This T cell receptor (beta chain) was profiled in a study of blood T cell repertoires in COVID-19. This clone appeared once. CDR1 and CDR2 from the germline V gene are SGHAT and FQNNGV. V dropped 0 bases and J dropped 3 bases, with 8 bases sitting between them. The CDR3 sequence is 14 residues long. Method: immunoSEQ multiplex PCR; TCRdb's copy keeps in-frame clones and lacks some. The sample holds approximately 170,000 clones, around 84% seen once. The origin of this receptor is a woman over 75 with acute or convalescent COVID-19. The specimen sequenced was peripheral blood. The chain combines TRBV11-2 with TRBJ1-1; no firm D call. The CDR3 loop is CASSLDSRYTEAFF. Written as DNA, the CDR3 is TGTGCCAGCAGCTTAGACAGCAGGTACACTGAAGCTTTCTTT.